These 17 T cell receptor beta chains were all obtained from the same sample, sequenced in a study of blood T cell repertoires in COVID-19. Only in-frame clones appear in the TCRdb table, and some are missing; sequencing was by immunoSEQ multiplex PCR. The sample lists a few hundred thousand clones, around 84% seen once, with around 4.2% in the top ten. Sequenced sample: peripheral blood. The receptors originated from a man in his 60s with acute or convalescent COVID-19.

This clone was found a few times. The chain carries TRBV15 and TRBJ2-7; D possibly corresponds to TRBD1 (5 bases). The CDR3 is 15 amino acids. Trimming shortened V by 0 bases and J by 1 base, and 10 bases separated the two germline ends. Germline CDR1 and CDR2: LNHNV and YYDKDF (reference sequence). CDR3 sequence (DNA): TGTGCCACCAGCAGAGATCGGGCAGGGTCCTACGAGCAGTACTTC. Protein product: CATSRDRAGSYEQYF.

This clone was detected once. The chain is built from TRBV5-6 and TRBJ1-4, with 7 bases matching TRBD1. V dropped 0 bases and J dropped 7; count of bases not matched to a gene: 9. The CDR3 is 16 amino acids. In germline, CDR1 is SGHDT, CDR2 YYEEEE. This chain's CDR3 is CASSLEPGTVSEKLFF. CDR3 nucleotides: TGTGCCAGCAGCTTGGAACCTGGGACAGTCAGTGAAAAACTGTTTTTT.

The CDR3 spells CASSYRRTRNNEQFF. The CDR3 region has the DNA TGTGCCAGCAGTTACCGACGGACTAGAAACAATGAGCAGTTCTTC. J is TRBJ2-1 and V is TRBV6-5; 7 nucleotides match TRBD2. Germline V gene data show CDR1 as MNHEY and CDR2 as SVGAGI. This CDR3 spans 15 amino acids. The V and J ends lost 2 bases and 5 bases, in that order; junction bases with no gene match: 6.

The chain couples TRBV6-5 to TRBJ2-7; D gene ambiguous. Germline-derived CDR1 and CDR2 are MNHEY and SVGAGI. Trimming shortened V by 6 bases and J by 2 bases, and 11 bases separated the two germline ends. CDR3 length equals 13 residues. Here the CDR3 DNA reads TGTGCCAGCAGCACACAGAAACCCTACGAGCAGTACTTC. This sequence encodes CASSTQKPYEQYF.

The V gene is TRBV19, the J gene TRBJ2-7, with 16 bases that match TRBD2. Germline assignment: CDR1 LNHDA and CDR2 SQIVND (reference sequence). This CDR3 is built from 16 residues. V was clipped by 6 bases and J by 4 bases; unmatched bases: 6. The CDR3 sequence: CASSAGTSGGAYEQYF. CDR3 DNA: TGTGCCAGTAGCGCTGGGACTAGCGGGGGGGCATACGAGCAGTACTTC. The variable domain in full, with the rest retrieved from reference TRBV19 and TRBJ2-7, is DGGITQSPKYLFRKEGQNVTLSCEQNLNHDAMYWYRQDPGQGLRLIYYSQIVNDFQKGDIAEGYSVSREKKESFPLTVTSAQKNPTAFYLCASSAGTSGGAYEQYFGPGTRLTVT.

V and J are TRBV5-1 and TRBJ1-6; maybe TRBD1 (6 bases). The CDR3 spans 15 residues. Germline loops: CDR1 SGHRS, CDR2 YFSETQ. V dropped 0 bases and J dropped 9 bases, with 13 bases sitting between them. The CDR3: CASSLDRERSSPLHF. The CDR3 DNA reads TGCGCCAGCAGCTTGGACAGGGAGCGAAGTTCACCCCTCCACTTT.

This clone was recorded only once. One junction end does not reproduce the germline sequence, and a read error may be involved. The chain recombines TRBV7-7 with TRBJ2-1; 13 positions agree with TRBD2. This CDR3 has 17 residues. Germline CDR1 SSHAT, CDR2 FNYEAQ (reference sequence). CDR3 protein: CASSLGTSGTNSDEQFF. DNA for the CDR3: TGTGCTAGCAGCTTAGGGACTAGCGGGACTAATAGTGATGAGCAGTTCTTC. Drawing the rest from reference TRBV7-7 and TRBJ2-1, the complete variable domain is GAGVSQSPRYKVTKRGQDVTLRCDPISSHATLYWYQQALGQGPEFLTYFNYEAQPDKSGLPSDRFSAERPEGSISTLTIQRTEQRDSAMYRCASSLGTSGTNSDEQFFGPGTRLTVL.

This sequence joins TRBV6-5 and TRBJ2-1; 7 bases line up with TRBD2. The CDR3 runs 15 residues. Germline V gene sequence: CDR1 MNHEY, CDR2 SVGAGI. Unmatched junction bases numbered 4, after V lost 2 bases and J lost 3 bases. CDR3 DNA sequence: TGTGCCAGCAGTTACGGAGCTAGCGGCTACAATGAGCAGTTCTTC. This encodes CASSYGASGYNEQFF.

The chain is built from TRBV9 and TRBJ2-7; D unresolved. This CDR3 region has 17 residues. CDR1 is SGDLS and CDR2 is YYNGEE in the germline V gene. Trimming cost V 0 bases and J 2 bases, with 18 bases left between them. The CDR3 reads CASSVAETGGATYEQYF. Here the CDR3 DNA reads TGTGCCAGCAGCGTAGCGGAGACCGGCGGAGCAACCTACGAGCAGTACTTC.

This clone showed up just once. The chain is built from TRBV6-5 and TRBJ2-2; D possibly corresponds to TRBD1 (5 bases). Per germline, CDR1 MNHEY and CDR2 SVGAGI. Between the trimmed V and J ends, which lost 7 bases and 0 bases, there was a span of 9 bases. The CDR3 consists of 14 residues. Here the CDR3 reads CASMTAPNTGELFF. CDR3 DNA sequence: TGTGCCAGCATGACAGCCCCGAACACCGGGGAGCTGTTTTTT.

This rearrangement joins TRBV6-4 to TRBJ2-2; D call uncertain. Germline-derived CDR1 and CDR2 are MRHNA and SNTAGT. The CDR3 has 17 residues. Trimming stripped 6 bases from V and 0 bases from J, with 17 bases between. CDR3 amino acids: CASSRSSLSTNTGELFF. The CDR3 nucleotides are TGTGCCAGCAGCAGAAGTTCCCTTAGCACGAACACCGGGGAGCTGTTTTTT.

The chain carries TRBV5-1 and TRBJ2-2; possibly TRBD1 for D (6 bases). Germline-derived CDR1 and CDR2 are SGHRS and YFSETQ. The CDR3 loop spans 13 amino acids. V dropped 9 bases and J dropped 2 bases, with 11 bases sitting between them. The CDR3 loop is CATSDRNTGELFF. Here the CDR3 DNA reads TGCGCCACCTCGGACAGAAACACCGGGGAGCTGTTTTTT.

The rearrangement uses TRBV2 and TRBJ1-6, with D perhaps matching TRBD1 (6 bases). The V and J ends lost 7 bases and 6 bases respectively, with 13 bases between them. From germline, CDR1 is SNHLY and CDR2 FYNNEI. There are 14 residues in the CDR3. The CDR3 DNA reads TGTGCCAGCAATACAGGGTCGGGTAATTCACCCCTCCACTTT. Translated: CASNTGSGNSPLHF.

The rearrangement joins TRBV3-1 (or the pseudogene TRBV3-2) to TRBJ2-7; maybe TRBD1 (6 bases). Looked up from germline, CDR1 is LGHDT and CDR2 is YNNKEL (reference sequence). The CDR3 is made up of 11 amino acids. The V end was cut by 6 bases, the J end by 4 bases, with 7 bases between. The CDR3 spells CASRQGYEQYF. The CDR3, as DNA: TGTGCCAGCAGACAGGGTTACGAGCAGTACTTC.

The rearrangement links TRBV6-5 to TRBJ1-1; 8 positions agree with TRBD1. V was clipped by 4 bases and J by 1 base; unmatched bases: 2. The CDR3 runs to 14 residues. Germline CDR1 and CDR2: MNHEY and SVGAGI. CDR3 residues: CASSWGTGNTEAFF. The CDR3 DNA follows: TGTGCCAGCAGTTGGGGGACAGGGAACACTGAAGCTTTCTTT.

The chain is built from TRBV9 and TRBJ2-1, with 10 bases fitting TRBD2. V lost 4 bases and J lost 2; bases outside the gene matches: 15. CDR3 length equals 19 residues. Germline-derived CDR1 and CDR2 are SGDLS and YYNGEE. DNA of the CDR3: TGTGCCAGCAGCAGAACCGCTAGCGGGAGCGTAGGGGCCTACAATGAGCAGTTCTTC. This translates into CASSRTASGSVGAYNEQFF. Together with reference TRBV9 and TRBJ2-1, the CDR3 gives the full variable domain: DSGVTQTPKHLITATGQRVTLRCSPRSGDLSVYWYQQSLDQGLQFLIQYYNGEERAKGNILERFSAQQFPDLHSELNLSSLELGDSALYFCASSRTASGSVGAYNEQFFGPGTRLTVL.

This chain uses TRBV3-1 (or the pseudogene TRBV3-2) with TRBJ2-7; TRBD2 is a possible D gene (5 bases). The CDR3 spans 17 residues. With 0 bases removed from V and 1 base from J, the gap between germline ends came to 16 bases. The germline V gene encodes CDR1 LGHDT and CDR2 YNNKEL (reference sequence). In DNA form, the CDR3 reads TGTGCCAGCAGCCAAGAAGGTAGCAGCGGACCTTCCTACGAGCAGTACTTC. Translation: CASSQEGSSGPSYEQYF.